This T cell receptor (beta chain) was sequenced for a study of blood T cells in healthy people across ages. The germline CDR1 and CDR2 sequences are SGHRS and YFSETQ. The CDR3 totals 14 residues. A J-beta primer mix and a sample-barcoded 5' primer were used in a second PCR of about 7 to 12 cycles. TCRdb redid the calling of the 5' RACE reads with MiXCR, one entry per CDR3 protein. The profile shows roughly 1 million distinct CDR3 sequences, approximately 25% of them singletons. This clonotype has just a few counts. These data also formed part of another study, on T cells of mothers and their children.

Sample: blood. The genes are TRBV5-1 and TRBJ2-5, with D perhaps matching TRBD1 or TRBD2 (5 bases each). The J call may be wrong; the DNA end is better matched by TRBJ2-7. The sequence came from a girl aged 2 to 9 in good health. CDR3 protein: CASSAVGTTYEQYF. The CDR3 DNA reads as TGCGCCAGCAGCGCGGTAGGGACCACCTACGAGCAGTACTTC.